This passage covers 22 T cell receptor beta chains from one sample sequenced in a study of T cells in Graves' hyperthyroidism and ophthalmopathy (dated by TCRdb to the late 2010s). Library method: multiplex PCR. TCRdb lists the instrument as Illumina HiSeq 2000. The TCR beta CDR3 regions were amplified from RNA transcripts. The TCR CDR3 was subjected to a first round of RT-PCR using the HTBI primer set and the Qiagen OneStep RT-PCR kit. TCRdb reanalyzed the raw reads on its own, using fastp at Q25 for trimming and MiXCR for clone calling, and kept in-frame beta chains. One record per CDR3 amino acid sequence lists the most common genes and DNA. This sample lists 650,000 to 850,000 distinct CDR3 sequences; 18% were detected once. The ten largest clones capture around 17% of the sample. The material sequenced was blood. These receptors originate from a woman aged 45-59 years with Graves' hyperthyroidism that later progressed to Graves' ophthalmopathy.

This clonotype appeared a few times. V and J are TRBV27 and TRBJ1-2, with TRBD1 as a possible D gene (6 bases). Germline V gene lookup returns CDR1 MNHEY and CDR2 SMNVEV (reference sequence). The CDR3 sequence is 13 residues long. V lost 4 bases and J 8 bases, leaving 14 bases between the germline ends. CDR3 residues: CASSWVMTGGYTF. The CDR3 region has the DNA TGTGCCAGCAGTTGGGTCATGACAGGAGGCTACACCTTC.

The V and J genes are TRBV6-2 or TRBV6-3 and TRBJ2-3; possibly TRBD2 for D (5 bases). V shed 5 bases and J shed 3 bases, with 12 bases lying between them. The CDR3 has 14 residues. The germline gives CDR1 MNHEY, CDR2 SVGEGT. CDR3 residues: CASSPGFQTDTQYF. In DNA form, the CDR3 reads TGTGCCAGCAGTCCGGGGTTCCAAACAGATACGCAGTATTTT.

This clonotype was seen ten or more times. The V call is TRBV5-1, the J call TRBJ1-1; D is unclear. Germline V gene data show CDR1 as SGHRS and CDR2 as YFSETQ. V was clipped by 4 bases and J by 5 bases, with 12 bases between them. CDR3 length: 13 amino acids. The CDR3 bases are TGCGCCAGCAGCGAGCTGGCGTGGACTGAAGCTTTCTTT. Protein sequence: CASSELAWTEAFF.

The CDR3 DNA follows: TGTGCCAACAGTCTTCGGGGGGGAGATACGCAGTATTTT. Translating gives CANSLRGGDTQYF. The V gene is TRBV3-1, the J gene TRBJ2-3, with 8 nucleotides matching TRBD2. The trim removed 10 bases at V and 5 bases at J, leaving 8 bases unmatched. Germline V gene lookup returns CDR1 LGHDT and CDR2 YNNKEL (reference sequence). This CDR3 is 13 amino acids long.

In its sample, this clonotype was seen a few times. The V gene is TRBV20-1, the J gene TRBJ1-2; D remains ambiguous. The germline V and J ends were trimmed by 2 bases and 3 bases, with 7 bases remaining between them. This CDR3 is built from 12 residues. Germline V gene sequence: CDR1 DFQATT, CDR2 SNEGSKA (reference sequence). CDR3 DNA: TGCAGTGCTAGACGCGGCTACTATGGCTACACCTTC. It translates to CSARRGYYGYTF.

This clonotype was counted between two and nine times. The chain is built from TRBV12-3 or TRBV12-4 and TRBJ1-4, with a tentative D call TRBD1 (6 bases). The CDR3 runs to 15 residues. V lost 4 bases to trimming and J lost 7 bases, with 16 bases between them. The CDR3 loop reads CASSSHRELIEKLFF. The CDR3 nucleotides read TGTGCCAGCAGTTCGCACAGGGAACTGATTGAAAAACTGTTTTTT.

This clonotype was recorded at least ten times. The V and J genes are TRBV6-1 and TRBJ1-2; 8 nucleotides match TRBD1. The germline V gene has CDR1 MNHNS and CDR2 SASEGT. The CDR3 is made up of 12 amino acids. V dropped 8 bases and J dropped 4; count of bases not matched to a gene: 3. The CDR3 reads CASGQGSYGYTF. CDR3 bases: TGTGCCAGCGGACAGGGCTCCTATGGCTACACCTTC.

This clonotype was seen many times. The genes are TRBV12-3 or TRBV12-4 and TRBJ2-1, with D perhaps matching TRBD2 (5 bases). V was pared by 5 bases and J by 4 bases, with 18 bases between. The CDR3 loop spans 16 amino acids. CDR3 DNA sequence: TGTGCCAGCAGTAGGAGGCCCCGAAAACTATACAATGAGCAGTTCTTC. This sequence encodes CASSRRPRKLYNEQFF.

CDR3 loop: CASSALKIAGYTF. Here the CDR3 DNA reads TGTGCCAGCAGCGCCCTTAAGATAGCTGGCTACACCTTC. This rearrangement joins TRBV13 to TRBJ1-2; D is ambiguous. CDR1 and CDR2 from the germline V gene are PRHDT and FYEKMQ (reference sequence). The V end lost 5 bases, the J end lost 7 bases, and 14 bases lay between the germline ends. CDR3 length: 13 amino acids.

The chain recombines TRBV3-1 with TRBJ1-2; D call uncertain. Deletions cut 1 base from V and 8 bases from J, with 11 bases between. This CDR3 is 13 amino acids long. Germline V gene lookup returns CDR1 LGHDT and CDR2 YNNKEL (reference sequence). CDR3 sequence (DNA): TGTGCCAGCAGCCAAGTTGCGGCCGTCGGCTACACCTTC. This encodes CASSQVAAVGYTF.

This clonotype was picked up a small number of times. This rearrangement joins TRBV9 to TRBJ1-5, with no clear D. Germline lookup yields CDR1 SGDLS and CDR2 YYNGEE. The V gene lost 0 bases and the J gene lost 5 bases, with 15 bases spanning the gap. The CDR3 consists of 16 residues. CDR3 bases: TGTGCCAGCAGCGTAGAACAAAGAGGGTCGCATCAGCCCCAGCATTTT. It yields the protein CASSVEQRGSHQPQHF.

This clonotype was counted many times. The CDR3 loop is CSARGTAYGPQHF. CDR3 bases: TGCAGTGCTAGGGGTACGGCTTATGGGCCCCAGCATTTT. The chain couples TRBV20-1 to TRBJ1-5, with D unclear. V was trimmed by 3 bases and J by 9 bases, leaving 15 bases between them. The length of the CDR3 is 13 residues. Germline V gene data show CDR1 as DFQATT and CDR2 as SNEGSKA (reference sequence).

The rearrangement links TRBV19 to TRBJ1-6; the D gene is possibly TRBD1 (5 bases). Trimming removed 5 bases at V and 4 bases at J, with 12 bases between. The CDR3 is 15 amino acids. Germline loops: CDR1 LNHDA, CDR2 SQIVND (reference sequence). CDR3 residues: CASSLGLSYNSPLHF. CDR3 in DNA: TGTGCCAGTAGTTTGGGACTTTCGTATAATTCACCCCTCCACTTT. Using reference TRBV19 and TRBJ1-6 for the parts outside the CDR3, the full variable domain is DGGITQSPKYLFRKEGQNVTLSCEQNLNHDAMYWYRQDPGQGLRLIYYSQIVNDFQKGDIAEGYSVSREKKESFPLTVTSAQKNPTAFYLCASSLGLSYNSPLHFGNGTRLTVT.

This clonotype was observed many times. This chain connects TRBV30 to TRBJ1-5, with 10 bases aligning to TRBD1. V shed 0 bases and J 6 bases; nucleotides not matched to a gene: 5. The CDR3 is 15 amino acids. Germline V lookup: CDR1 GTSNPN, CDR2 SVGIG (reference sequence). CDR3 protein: CAWSVGQGSGQPQHF. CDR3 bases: TGTGCCTGGAGTGTGGGACAGGGGTCCGGTCAGCCCCAGCATTTT.

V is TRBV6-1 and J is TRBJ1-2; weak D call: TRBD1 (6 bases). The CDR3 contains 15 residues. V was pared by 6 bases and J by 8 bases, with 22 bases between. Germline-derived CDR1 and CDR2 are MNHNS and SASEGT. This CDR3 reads CASRLQGGGSGGYTF. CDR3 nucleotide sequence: TGTGCCAGCAGGCTACAGGGTGGGGGTTCGGGGGGCTACACCTTC.

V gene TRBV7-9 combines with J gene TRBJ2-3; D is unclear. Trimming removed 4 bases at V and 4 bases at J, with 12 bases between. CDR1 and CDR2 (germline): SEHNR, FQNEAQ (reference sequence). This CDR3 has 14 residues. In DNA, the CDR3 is TGTGCCAGCAGCTCTACCCCTACCCCAGATACGCAGTATTTT. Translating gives CASSSTPTPDTQYF.

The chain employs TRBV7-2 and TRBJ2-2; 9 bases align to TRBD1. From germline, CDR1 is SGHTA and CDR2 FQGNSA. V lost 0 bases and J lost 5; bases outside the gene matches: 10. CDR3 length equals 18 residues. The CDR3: CASSLAFGTGRGTGELFF. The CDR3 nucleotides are TGTGCCAGCAGCTTAGCGTTCGGGACAGGGCGGGGTACCGGGGAGCTGTTTTTT. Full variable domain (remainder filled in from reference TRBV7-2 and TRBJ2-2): GAGVSQSPSNKVTEKGKDVELRCDPISGHTALYWYRQSLGQGLEFLIYFQGNSAPDKSGLPSDRFSAERTGGSVSTLTIQRTQQEDSAVYLCASSLAFGTGRGTGELFFGEGSRLTVL.

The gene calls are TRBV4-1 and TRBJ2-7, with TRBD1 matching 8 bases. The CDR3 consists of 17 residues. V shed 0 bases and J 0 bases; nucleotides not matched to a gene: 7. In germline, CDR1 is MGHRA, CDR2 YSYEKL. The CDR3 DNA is TGCGCCAGCAGCCAAGAACGGGGGACAGGCCTCTCCTACGAGCAGTACTTC. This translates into CASSQERGTGLSYEQYF.

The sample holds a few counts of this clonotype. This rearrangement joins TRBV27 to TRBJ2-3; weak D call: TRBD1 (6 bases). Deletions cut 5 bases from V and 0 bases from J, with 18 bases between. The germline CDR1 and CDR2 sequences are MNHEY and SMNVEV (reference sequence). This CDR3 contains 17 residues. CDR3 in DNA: TGTGCCAGCAGTCGACCCACACAGGGCCCTAGCACAGATACGCAGTATTTT. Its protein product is CASSRPTQGPSTDTQYF.

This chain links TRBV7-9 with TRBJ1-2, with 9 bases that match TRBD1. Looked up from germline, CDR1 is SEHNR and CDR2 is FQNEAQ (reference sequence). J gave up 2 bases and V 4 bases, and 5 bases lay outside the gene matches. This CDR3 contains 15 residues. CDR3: CASSSGTGKNYGYTF. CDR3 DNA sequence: TGTGCCAGCAGCTCCGGGACAGGGAAAAACTATGGCTACACCTTC.

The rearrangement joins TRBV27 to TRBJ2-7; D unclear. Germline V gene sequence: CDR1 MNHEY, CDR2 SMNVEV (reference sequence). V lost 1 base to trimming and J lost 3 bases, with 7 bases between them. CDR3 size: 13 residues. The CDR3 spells CASSLYASYEQYF. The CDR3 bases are TGTGCCAGCAGTTTATACGCCAGCTACGAGCAGTACTTC.

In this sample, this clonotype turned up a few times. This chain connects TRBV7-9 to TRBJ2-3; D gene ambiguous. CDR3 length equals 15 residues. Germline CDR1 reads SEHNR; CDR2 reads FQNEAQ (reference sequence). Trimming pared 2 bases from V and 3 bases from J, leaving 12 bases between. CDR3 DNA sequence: TGTGCCAGCAGCTTATTGGCGACTGGTACAGATACGCAGTATTTT. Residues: CASSLLATGTDTQYF.